This is a list of T cell receptor beta chains from one sample in a study of low-dose radiotherapy and immunotherapy resistance in tumors. TCRdb reanalysed the reads using MiXCR and keeps one entry per CDR3 protein. Here the sample spans 85,000 to 100,000 distinct CDR3 sequences, around 9.2% being singletons. The source material was PBMCs, sampled before treatment. The receptors were gathered from a male donor with prostate cancer. CDR3s include the opening cysteine and the closing phenylalanine or tryptophan.

cdr3_length: 12
j_call: TRBJ2-5
v_call: TRBV29-1
cdr3_aa: CSVRDPGGAQYF

cdr3_length: 15
j_call: TRBJ2-3
v_call: TRBV6-2/TRBV6-3
cdr3_aa: CASSPGTQRTDTQYF

cdr3_length: 16
j_call: TRBJ1-4
v_call: TRBV7-8
cdr3_aa: CASSPDFGPTNEKLFF

cdr3_length: 14
j_call: TRBJ2-2
v_call: TRBV24-1
cdr3_aa: CATSQRGAVGELFF

cdr3_length: 13
j_call: TRBJ1-4
v_call: TRBV19
cdr3_aa: CASSPGTHEKLFF

cdr3_length: 16
j_call: TRBJ2-1
v_call: TRBV28
cdr3_aa: CASSPPGGADYNEQFF

cdr3_length: 15
j_call: TRBJ2-7
v_call: TRBV5-1
cdr3_aa: CASSAGLAGAREQYF

cdr3_length: 13
j_call: TRBJ2-7
v_call: TRBV6-6
cdr3_aa: CASSSLVAYEQYF

cdr3_length: 15
j_call: TRBJ2-7
v_call: TRBV7-6
cdr3_aa: CASSPGQAFSYEQYF

cdr3_length: 13
j_call: TRBJ1-2
v_call: TRBV6-8
cdr3_aa: CASSPALGYGYTF

cdr3_length: 15
j_call: TRBJ2-7
v_call: TRBV7-8
cdr3_aa: CASSPSGRANYEQYF

cdr3_length: 13
j_call: TRBJ1-2
v_call: TRBV12-3/TRBV12-4
cdr3_aa: CASSQGSRDGYTF

cdr3_length: 15
j_call: TRBJ1-5
v_call: TRBV2
cdr3_aa: CASTRDALFGQPQHF